This T cell receptor (beta chain) was found in a study of identical twins (dated by TCRdb to about 2016). Describing the broader study: The study deep-sequenced TCR alpha and beta repertoires from monozygotic twins, unrelated adults of various ages and cord blood to test whether fetal clonotypes persist. To rule out contamination, the twin experiments were replicated at different times with different library preparation protocols. Overall study outcomes, separate from this receptor: A weaker excess of twin sharing was found in beta out-of-frame sequences because the signal-to-noise ratio was lowered by fewer shared sequences. In monozygotic twins, out-of-frame TCR alpha sharing was systematically underestimated by recombination models, although the models agreed with sharing between unrelated individuals. Zero-insertion analyses could be partly confounded by invariant T cells such as MAIT and iNKT, although diverse VJ usage argued against such confounding for most clonotypes. Compared with coincidental sharing between unrelated individuals, out-of-frame TCR alpha sequences shared between twins had an excess of sequences with low generation probability. Conclusions relied on cross-sectional statistical analysis, since the same donors could not be followed over many years. Abundant cord blood beta clonotypes had fewer insertions, young adult naive repertoires showed a similar but weaker trend, and memory repertoires showed no such trend.

The library was generated by 5' RACE. These reads were obtained on an Illumina HiSeq 2000. A universal primer binding site was introduced by template switching, and a unique molecular identifier was present in the final cDNA, enabling accurate counting of TCR cDNA molecules. Specific primers in the conserved constant-segment region were used to synthesize first-strand cDNA for TCR alpha and beta chains. To control for contamination, each cDNA library was double barcoded with a SMART-Mk sample barcode plus Illumina barcodes. TruSeq adapter sequences and Illumina sample barcodes were added in two successive PCR steps. The Illumina HiSeq platform was used with custom primers to sequence TCR alpha and beta cDNA libraries. The authors' pipeline ran thus. MiGEC was used to process raw reads and extract unique molecular identifiers, and MiXCR was used to find CDR3 positions. Recombination models were inferred per individual with the repgenHMM and IGoR tools using an EM algorithm. Shared clonotypes were analyzed with the tcR package in R, and sharing was normalized by the product of cloneset sizes. To study raw recombination without the effects of thymic and clonal selection, out-of-frame nonproductive sequences were analyzed. TCRdb trimmed public reads at Q25 via fastp, called clones via MiXCR and kept in-frame beta chains. Under each unique CDR3 protein, matching rows form one entry showing the most common genes and DNA. The V and J calls were determined by TCRdb, not by the authors. This sample lists under 800,000 distinct CDR3 sequences; around 21% were detected once. 4% to 4.5% of the sample is held by the ten biggest clonotypes.

This clonotype has a handful of counts. Its antigen remains undetermined. No base qualities exist here, and no much larger clone lies one base off it. All donors were healthy Caucasians. Three pairs of female monozygotic twins, all aged roughly 18 to 29 years, made up the twin cohort. The RNA used for TCR libraries was isolated from peripheral blood mononuclear cells. The CDR3 holds 12 amino acids from the cysteine to the phenylalanine. Only the CDR3 DNA is retained, 36 bases long and in frame from the first base. V is cut by 7 bases and J by 5 bases, and the space between the germline ends is 12 bases. The germline V gene yields WSHSY for CDR1 and SAAADI for CDR2. The data also belong to a second study, concerning T cells expressing NK-cell markers. The second study's paper adds: Three sorted T-cell subsets (CD3+CD56+NKG2C+, CD3+CD56+NKG2C- and CD3+CD56-NKG2C+) from about 8 donors had their TCR beta-chain repertoires profiled. Seven of the eight sequenced donors were HCMV-seropositive and one was HCMV-seronegative. To restrict sorting to alphabetaTCR-expressing T cells, an anti-gammadeltaTCR antibody was added in several experiments. For over five donors, the dominant CD3+CD56+NKG2C+ clonotypes were among the top 10 CD8+ clonotypes and accounted for about 1.0-8% of CD8+ T cells. Those dominant clonotypes were again the most abundant among CD3+CD56-NKG2C+ cells in a few donors, at about 25-60.1%. Whether the expanded NKG2C-expressing T cell clones were specific for HCMV antigens remained unclear. Randomly selected healthy volunteers, three men and five women, were used as the eight sequenced donors. A commercial ELISA kit detecting HCMV-specific IgG in serum was used to determine HCMV serostatus. For five to seven donors, unsorted PBMC were also used to sequence bulk peripheral blood T-cell repertoires. MIGEC was used to demultiplex reads and group reads by UMI, and MiTCR was used to assemble and quantify clonotypes. Only TCR cDNA sequences supported by at least two reads were kept to exclude erroneous sequences. The tcR package was used for downstream repertoire analysis, and clonotypes were matched between fractions using CDR3 nucleotide sequence together with V segment. VDJmatch was used to annotate antigen specificity against VDJdb, with one amino acid substitution in CDR3 permitted.

Specimen: PBMCs. Recombination joined TRBV10-2 with TRBJ2-7, with a tentative D gene TRBD1 over 6 matching bases. This clonotype originated in a woman aged 18-29 years in good health. The sequenced DNA: TGCGCCAGCAAGCCCACAGGGAACGAGCAGTACTTC. This encodes CASKPTGNEQYF.